A single sample gave rise to the 23 T cell receptor beta chains below, sequenced in a study of human T cells and chemical hapten exposure. TCRdb used MiXCR to reprocess the RACE reads, holding one entry per CDR3 protein. The sample carries 80,000 to 95,000 distinct CDR3 sequences, 11% recorded once. Regarding time point: patch test 2, 6 weeks after DPC sensitization. As to treatment: therapeutic diphenylcyclopropenone sensitization with weekly scalp DPC. This specimen consisted of whole blood, obtained in connection with sensitization to the hapten diphenylcyclopropenone (DPC). These receptors all stem from a man aged 35 to 55 with alopecia areata. Some clones in this sample may be carry-over from other donors' samples.

The table lists this clonotype with many counts. V and J are TRBV18 and TRBJ1-1; D ambiguous. Germline CDR1 reads KGHSH; CDR2 reads LQKENI. The ends were cut back, 1 base at V and 1 base at J, with 7 bases in the middle. The CDR3 runs to 14 residues. In DNA, the CDR3 is TGTGCCAGCTCACCACGGGCACAGAACACTGAAGCTTTCTTT. Translation gives CASSPRAQNTEAFF.

The chain is built from TRBV5-4 and TRBJ2-1, with 7 bases fitting TRBD1. Per germline, CDR1 SGHNT and CDR2 YYREEE (reference sequence). This CDR3 comprises 15 residues. V shed 6 bases, J shed 0 bases, and the junction held 6 bases outside the gene matches. CDR3 bases: TGTGCCAGCATCCTAAGACAGGGCTCCTACAATGAGCAGTTCTTC. Translated, it gives CASILRQGSYNEQFF.

This clonotype was found many times. The CDR3 here is CSVETGRTYNEQFF. The CDR3 DNA reads as TGCAGCGTTGAAACAGGGAGGACCTACAATGAGCAGTTCTTC. V is TRBV29-1 and J is TRBJ2-1, with D perhaps given as TRBD1 or TRBD2 (6 bases each). The ends were cut back, 2 bases at V and 2 bases at J, with 10 bases in the middle. There are 14 residues in the CDR3. CDR1 SQVTM and CDR2 ANQGSEA come from the germline V gene.

This clonotype was counted ten times or more. The rearrangement joins TRBV7-9 to TRBJ1-3; 9 bases agree with TRBD1. Germline V CDR1 and CDR2: SEHNR, FQNEAQ (reference sequence). The CDR3 length is 16 residues. V lost 8 bases and J lost 3; bases outside the gene matches: 11. CDR3 bases: TGTGCCAGCGGGCTGGTTGGGACAGGGTTTGGAAACACCATATATTTT. Amino acids: CASGLVGTGFGNTIYF.

The sample holds a few counts of this clonotype. This chain connects TRBV6-2 or TRBV6-3 to TRBJ2-5, with D possibly matching TRBD1 (5 bases). Germline lookup yields CDR1 MNHEY and CDR2 SVGEGT. Trimming removed 2 bases from V and 1 base from J, with 8 bases in between. There are 14 residues in the CDR3. In DNA form, the CDR3 reads TGTGCCAGCAGTTACGCCCAGGGCCAAGAGACCCAGTACTTC. It specifies CASSYAQGQETQYF.

V and J are TRBV5-5 and TRBJ2-1; 10 bases agree with TRBD2. Germline V gene sequence: CDR1 SGHKS, CDR2 YYEKEE (reference sequence). The trim removed 2 bases at V and 0 bases at J, leaving 5 bases unmatched. The CDR3 has 17 amino acids. CDR3 sequence: CASSFIAGGSSYNEQFF. The CDR3, as DNA: TGTGCCAGCAGCTTTATAGCGGGAGGCAGCTCCTACAATGAGCAGTTCTTC.

This clonotype was observed a single time. A junction boundary mismatches the germline segment, possibly from a read error. The chain has TRBV7-2 and TRBJ2-3; possibly TRBD1 for D (6 bases). Germline CDR1 reads SGHTA; CDR2 reads FQGNSA. This CDR3 has 14 residues. The CDR3 protein is CASSLAPGADTQNF. The CDR3 DNA sequence: TGTGCCAGCAGCTTAGCGCCAGGGGCCGATACGCAGAATTTT.

This clonotype was seen only a few times. V and J are TRBV12-3 or TRBV12-4 and TRBJ2-1, with D uncertain. V dropped 1 base and J dropped 7 bases, with 8 bases sitting between them. The CDR3 extends over 13 amino acids. CDR3 sequence reads: CASSLGGWNEQFF. CDR3 sequence (DNA): TGTGCCAGCAGTTTAGGGGGATGGAATGAGCAGTTCTTC.

This clonotype was seen a few times. This chain links TRBV20-1 with TRBJ2-7; 8 positions agree with TRBD2. The V gene end was trimmed by 6 bases and the J gene end by 0 bases; junction bases not matched to a gene: 7. Germline CDR1 reads DFQATT; CDR2 reads SNEGSKA (reference sequence). The CDR3 length is 14 residues. The CDR3 bases are TGCAGTGCAGATAGCGGGGATAGCTCCTACGAGCAGTACTTC. Its translation: CSADSGDSSYEQYF.

Only a few counts were recorded for this clonotype. CDR3 in DNA: TGTGCCTCCAAGGCGGGAGGAGGCACAGATACGCAGTATTTT. This translates into CASKAGGGTDTQYF. This rearrangement joins TRBV12-3 or TRBV12-4 to TRBJ2-3, with 8 positions matching TRBD2. V shed 11 bases, J shed 1 base, and the junction held 8 bases outside the gene matches. There are 14 residues in the CDR3.

This clonotype was detected many times. This chain connects TRBV20-1 to TRBJ1-1, with D unresolved. Per the germline V gene, CDR1 is DFQATT and CDR2 is SNEGSKA (reference sequence). The CDR3 extends over 13 amino acids. Trimming removed 8 bases from V and 0 bases from J, with 13 bases in between. CDR3 sequence reads: CSPRQGLNTEAFF. The CDR3 DNA reads as TGCAGTCCTCGACAAGGGTTGAACACTGAAGCTTTCTTT.

This clonotype was picked up many times. This CDR3 reads CASSGRALVGQFF. In DNA form, the CDR3 reads TGTGCCAGTAGCGGGAGGGCCCTCGTAGGGCAGTTCTTC. The chain links TRBV6-2 or TRBV6-3 to TRBJ2-1; 11 bases are a match to TRBD2. With V trimmed by 9 bases and J by 12 bases, 10 bases remained unmatched. CDR3 length equals 13 residues. Germline V gene lookup returns CDR1 MNHEY and CDR2 SVGEGT.

V usage is TRBV20-1 and J usage is TRBJ2-1, with 10 bases matching TRBD1. Germline CDR1 is DFQATT and CDR2 is SNEGSKA (reference sequence). This CDR3 spans 14 amino acids. After removal of 3 bases from V and 4 bases from J, the junction contained 3 bases not matched to a gene. The CDR3 nucleotides read TGCAGTGCTAGTTCGGGACAGGGGTACAATGAGCAGTTCTTC. It yields the protein CSASSGQGYNEQFF.

V is TRBV29-1 and J is TRBJ2-1, with 14 bases identical to TRBD2. Germline-derived CDR1 and CDR2 are SQVTM and ANQGSEA. The CDR3 runs 16 residues. The CDR3 sequence is CSLSGTSGSSYNEQFF. DNA for the CDR3: TGCAGTCTTTCTGGGACTAGCGGGAGCTCCTACAATGAGCAGTTCTTC.

A few counts support this clonotype. The genes are TRBV6-1 and TRBJ2-3; TRBD2 matches at 10 bases. Looked up from germline, CDR1 is MNHNS and CDR2 is SASEGT. The CDR3 length is 14 residues. The ends lost 3 bases at V and 10 bases at J; junction bases unmatched: 7. The CDR3 here is CASSESLAGEAQYF. CDR3 sequence (DNA): TGTGCCAGCAGTGAGAGTCTAGCGGGAGAAGCGCAGTATTTT.

This clonotype was counted a few times. J is TRBJ2-1 and V is TRBV5-1; D perhaps matches TRBD2 (6 bases). Trimming took off 0 bases at V and 7 bases at J, with 8 bases between the two ends. Germline CDR1 SGHRS, CDR2 YFSETQ. The CDR3 totals 13 residues. The CDR3 is CASSLDRGNEQFF. The CDR3 DNA reads TGCGCCAGCAGCTTGGATCGGGGGAATGAGCAGTTCTTC. Together with reference TRBV5-1 and TRBJ2-1, the CDR3 gives the full variable domain: KAGVTQTPRYLIKTRGQQVTLSCSPISGHRSVSWYQQTPGQGLQFLFEYFSETQRNKGNFPGRFSGRQFSNSRSEMNVSTLELGDSALYLCASSLDRGNEQFFGPGTRLTVL.

The chain uses TRBV4-1 and TRBJ2-7, with TRBD2 matching 7 bases. The CDR3 runs 15 residues. Trimming at V came to 0 bases and at J to 2 bases, leaving 4 bases not matched to a gene. Germline-derived CDR1 and CDR2 are MGHRA and YSYEKL. CDR3 region: CASSQDLGGTYEQYF. The CDR3 DNA reads as TGCGCCAGCAGCCAAGATTTGGGGGGGACCTACGAGCAGTACTTC.

The J gene is TRBJ1-1, the V gene TRBV29-1, with D uncertain. This CDR3 is 13 amino acids long. CDR1 is SQVTM and CDR2 is ANQGSEA in the germline V gene. V dropped 4 bases and J dropped 2 bases, with 11 bases sitting between them. CDR3 loop: CSVVLGGNTEAFF. Written as DNA, the CDR3 is TGCAGCGTTGTTCTGGGAGGTAACACTGAAGCTTTCTTT.

There are a few counts of this clonotype. J is TRBJ2-7 and V is TRBV29-1; 10 bases map to TRBD2. The germline gives CDR1 SQVTM, CDR2 ANQGSEA. The J segment lost 0 bases and the V segment lost 0 bases, leaving 8 bases of the junction unmatched. CDR3 length: 17 residues. The DNA for the CDR3 is TGCAGCGTTGAAGACTACCCCCAGCGGGAGGGCTCCTACGAGCAGTACGTC. Translation gives CSVEDYPQREGSYEQYV.

The CDR3 sequence: CASSQDREVGQAFF. The CDR3 DNA reads as TGCGCCAGCAGCCAAGATCGGGAGGTCGGGCAAGCTTTCTTT. V is TRBV4-3 and J is TRBJ1-1; D gene uncertain. V was shortened by 0 bases and J by 9 bases, with 14 bases between the two germline ends. CDR3 length: 14 residues. The germline CDR1 and CDR2 sequences are LGHNA and YSLEER.

This clonotype was detected ten times or more. J is TRBJ2-3 and V is TRBV7-2; D remains unclear. The V gene's germline CDR1 is SGHTA and CDR2 FQGNSA. The V gene lost 6 bases and the J gene lost 6 bases, with 10 bases spanning the gap. This CDR3 has 12 residues. The DNA of the CDR3 is TGTGCCAGCAGTACATTCTCGGATACGCAGTATTTT. It codes for CASSTFSDTQYF.

In its sample, this clonotype was seen a few times. This rearrangement joins TRBV7-2 to TRBJ2-1; 11 positions agree with TRBD2. Looked up from germline, CDR1 is SGHTA and CDR2 is FQGNSA. The CDR3 is 17 residues long. V shed 1 base and J 7 bases; nucleotides not matched to a gene: 9. The CDR3 loop is CASSLVVASGRLNEQFF. In DNA form, the CDR3 reads TGTGCCAGCAGCTTAGTCGTGGCTAGCGGGAGGTTGAATGAGCAGTTCTTC.

This clonotype was found a few times. The chain uses TRBV28 and TRBJ1-5; D is ambiguous. Germline V gene lookup returns CDR1 MDHEN and CDR2 SYDVKM. CDR3 length: 15 amino acids. The V end was cut by 1 base, the J end by 1 base, with 8 bases between. The CDR3 reads CASSLFRKSNQPQHF. The CDR3 DNA is TGTGCCAGCAGTTTATTCAGGAAGAGCAATCAGCCCCAGCATTTT. Using reference TRBV28 and TRBJ1-5 for the parts outside the CDR3, the full variable domain is DVKVTQSSRYLVKRTGEKVFLECVQDMDHENMFWYRQDPGLGLRLIYFSYDVKMKEKGDIPEGYSVSREKKERFSLILESASTNQTSMYLCASSLFRKSNQPQHFGDGTRLSIL.